Shown below are 21 T cell receptor beta chains from a single sample sequenced in a study of T-cell reconstitution after alpha-beta-depleted transplantation in children. The TCRbeta library incorporated unique molecular identifiers. TCRdb fed the PCR reads into MiXCR, producing one record per CDR3 protein. The sample includes fewer than 25,000 distinct CDR3 sequences, under 13% of them seen just once. This specimen was PBMCs from the stem cell graft donor, taken from the stem cell graft. The source is a human donor who donated a stem cell graft to a child with chronic granulomatous disease.

In this sample, this clonotype turned up a few times. This sequence joins TRBV20-1 and TRBJ1-1; D gene unclear. The V end was cut by 4 bases, the J end by 0 bases, with 12 bases between. The germline V gene has CDR1 DFQATT and CDR2 SNEGSKA (reference sequence). The CDR3 spans 14 residues. For the CDR3, the DNA is TGCAGTGCTATAAGGGCGGCGATGAACACTGAAGCTTTCTTT. Protein product: CSAIRAAMNTEAFF.

This clonotype has at least ten counts. CDR3 amino acids: CASSEVPLAGEITGELFF. The DNA for the CDR3 is TGTGCCAGCAGTGAAGTCCCCCTAGCGGGAGAAATCACCGGGGAGCTGTTTTTT. The chain is built from TRBV6-1 and TRBJ2-2; the match to TRBD2 covers 10 bases. Germline loops: CDR1 MNHNS, CDR2 SASEGT. V lost 1 base, J lost 4 bases, and 9 bases stayed unmatched. This CDR3 contains 18 residues.

This clonotype was picked up a small number of times. This chain links TRBV20-1 with TRBJ2-1; D tentatively reads TRBD1 or TRBD2 (7 bases each). Germline CDR1 DFQATT, CDR2 SNEGSKA (reference sequence). The CDR3 totals 16 residues. Trimming took 8 bases from V and 0 from J, leaving 20 bases between them. The chain's CDR3 is CSLNQGGPSSYNEQFF. In DNA, the CDR3 is TGCAGTCTCAATCAGGGGGGGCCAAGCTCCTACAATGAGCAGTTCTTC.

This clonotype was seen at least ten times. This chain connects TRBV3-1 to TRBJ1-4; TRBD1 aligns across 7 bases. CDR1 is LGHDT and CDR2 is YNNKEL in the germline V gene (reference sequence). The CDR3 is 14 amino acids. Germline trimming cut 4 bases from V and 3 bases from J; bases unmatched to any gene: 2. The CDR3 here is CASSLGQPNEKLFF. DNA for the CDR3: TGTGCCAGCAGCCTGGGACAGCCTAATGAAAAACTGTTTTTT.

The V call is TRBV28, the J call TRBJ2-7; D is possibly TRBD2 (5 bases). There are 13 residues in the CDR3. Looked up from germline, CDR1 is MDHEN and CDR2 is SYDVKM. Deletions cut 7 bases from V and 3 bases from J, with 13 bases between. As DNA, the CDR3 is TGTGCCAGCACCGGACCCGGGAACTACGAGCAGTACTTC. Amino acids: CASTGPGNYEQYF.

This clonotype was detected many times. The rearrangement links TRBV6-5 to TRBJ1-1; unclear D gene. Trimming took off 4 bases at V and 4 bases at J, with 25 bases between the two ends. From germline, CDR1 is MNHEY and CDR2 SVGAGI. This CDR3 is 18 amino acids long. The CDR3 nucleotides are TGTGCCAGCAGTTCCCCCAGCGGTCCTCTTTCCGGAAGCACTGAAGCTTTCTTT. This sequence encodes CASSSPSGPLSGSTEAFF.

The table lists this clonotype with many counts. The chain joins TRBV20-1 to TRBJ2-3; 7 bases are a match to TRBD1. This CDR3 is 14 amino acids long. Germline V gene sequence: CDR1 DFQATT, CDR2 SNEGSKA (reference sequence). V was pared by 6 bases and J by 2 bases, with 8 bases of the junction left unmatched. CDR3 sequence reads: CSAPDRVLTDTQYF. CDR3 nucleotide sequence: TGCAGTGCACCTGACAGGGTTCTCACAGATACGCAGTATTTT.

This clonotype was seen many times. This rearrangement joins TRBV5-1 to TRBJ1-2; D gene ambiguous. The CDR3 contains 12 residues. Germline V gene sequence: CDR1 SGHRS, CDR2 YFSETQ. V lost 0 bases, J lost 9 bases, and 9 bases lay in between. The CDR3 loop reads CASSLARESYTF. In DNA form, the CDR3 reads TGCGCCAGCAGCTTGGCCCGGGAGAGCTACACCTTC. The full variable domain, with the rest looked up from reference TRBV5-1 and TRBJ1-2, is KAGVTQTPRYLIKTRGQQVTLSCSPISGHRSVSWYQQTPGQGLQFLFEYFSETQRNKGNFPGRFSGRQFSNSRSEMNVSTLELGDSALYLCASSLARESYTFGSGTRLTVV.

By sample fraction, this clonotype is medium-sized (0.01 to 0.1%). This chain links TRBV7-3 with TRBJ1-6; a possible D gene is TRBD1 (6 bases). CDR3 length equals 14 residues. Trimming removed 2 bases at V and 5 bases at J, with 7 bases between. CDR1 and CDR2 from the germline V gene are SGHTA and FQGTGA. CDR3 sequence: CASSLGQNNSPLHF. Written as DNA, the CDR3 is TGTGCCAGCAGCTTAGGACAGAATAATTCACCCCTCCACTTT.

The chain recombines TRBV4-2 with TRBJ2-1; perhaps TRBD2 as D (5 bases). The V and J ends lost 9 bases and 9 bases respectively, with 18 bases between them. The CDR3 sequence is 13 residues long. Germline V gene data show CDR1 as LGHNA and CDR2 as YNFKEQ. CDR3 DNA: TGTGCCAGGGGCTATGGTGCGGGTGCTGAGCAGTTCTTC. Amino acids: CARGYGAGAEQFF.

This clonotype was seen many times. The chain is built from TRBV5-1 and TRBJ2-2; D not resolved. Per germline, CDR1 SGHRS and CDR2 YFSETQ. This CDR3 is built from 13 residues. V lost 0 bases and J lost 6, with 6 bases in between. The CDR3 reads CASSLDGPGELFF. As DNA, the CDR3 is TGCGCCAGCAGCTTGGACGGGCCCGGGGAGCTGTTTTTT.

This clonotype has a count of ten or more. V gene TRBV5-1 combines with J gene TRBJ2-2; no firm D call. With 5 bases removed from V and 5 bases from J, the gap between germline ends came to 16 bases. Germline CDR1 is SGHRS and CDR2 is YFSETQ. The CDR3 consists of 15 residues. The CDR3 spells CASRVPVTLTGELFF. The CDR3 nucleotides read TGCGCCAGCAGGGTACCAGTTACCTTGACCGGGGAGCTGTTTTTT.

In its sample, this clonotype was seen many times. This chain connects TRBV20-1 to TRBJ1-2; the match to TRBD1 covers 7 bases. This CDR3 contains 15 residues. The V gene end was trimmed by 0 bases and the J gene end by 4 bases; junction bases not matched to a gene: 8. CDR1 and CDR2 from the germline V gene are DFQATT and SNEGSKA (reference sequence). The DNA for the CDR3 is TGCAGTGCTAGAGATCTGACAGGGCCCTTCTATGGCTACACCTTC. Its translation is CSARDLTGPFYGYTF.

The chain carries TRBV11-2 and TRBJ2-1; TRBD2 matches 7 bases. Losses at the gene ends were 2 bases for V and 6 bases for J; bases not matched to a gene: 10. Germline V gene lookup returns CDR1 SGHAT and CDR2 FQNNGV. CDR3 length equals 16 residues. The CDR3 is CASSLIRASGGNEQFF. CDR3 in DNA: TGTGCCAGCAGCTTAATCAGGGCTAGCGGCGGCAATGAGCAGTTCTTC.

The V call is TRBV6-5, the J call TRBJ2-1; 9 positions match TRBD2. V was clipped by 0 bases and J by 7 bases; unmatched bases: 7. CDR3 size: 16 residues. The germline gives CDR1 MNHEY, CDR2 SVGAGI. The CDR3 sequence is CASSYSLREGLNEQFF. The CDR3 bases are TGTGCCAGCAGTTACTCATTGCGGGAGGGCCTTAATGAGCAGTTCTTC.

The CDR3, as DNA: TGTGCCAGCAGCTCTCTAGCGGGGCGCTCCTACAATGAGCAGTTCTTC. The encoded protein is CASSSLAGRSYNEQFF. The chain couples TRBV7-6 to TRBJ2-1; 9 bases are a match to TRBD2. CDR1 and CDR2 from the germline V gene are SGHVS and FNYEAQ. Losses at the gene ends were 4 bases for V and 0 bases for J; bases not matched to a gene: 4. The CDR3 spans 16 residues.

Details on this clonotype: This may be a read error: a much more frequent sequence differs by one nucleotide. This chain uses TRBV9 with TRBJ2-1, with D uncertain. Germline CDR1 reads SGDLS; CDR2 reads YYNGEE. The CDR3 contains 15 residues. The CDR3 spells CASTVGTDYYNEQFF. CDR3 nucleotides: TGTGCCAGCACCGTAGGAACAGATTACTACAATGAGCAGTTCTTC.

This clonotype was detected many times. The chain recombines TRBV5-1 with TRBJ2-2, with 8 bases that match TRBD2. After removal of 2 bases from V and 5 bases from J, the junction contained 8 bases not matched to a gene. This CDR3 spans 16 amino acids. Germline values: CDR1 SGHRS, CDR2 YFSETQ. CDR3 sequence (DNA): TGCGCCAGCAGCTTTTCCGGGACTAGGGGGACCGGGGAGCTGTTTTTT. Translated: CASSFSGTRGTGELFF.

This clonotype was observed many times. The chain uses TRBV7-2 and TRBJ2-7, with 9 nucleotides matching TRBD1. Trimming took 5 bases from V and 3 from J; bases not matched to a gene: 14. The germline V gene has CDR1 SGHTA and CDR2 FQGNSA. The CDR3 totals 17 residues. In DNA, the CDR3 is TGTGCCAGCAGCACACCCGTGGGGACAGGGACAGTCTACGAGCAGTACTTC. It translates to CASSTPVGTGTVYEQYF.

This clonotype was seen many times. The CDR3 sequence is CSVPTGNTEAFF. In DNA form, the CDR3 reads TGCAGTGTCCCGACGGGGAACACTGAAGCTTTCTTT. This chain connects TRBV20-1 to TRBJ1-1; D call uncertain. The CDR3 has 12 residues. V gave up 7 bases and J gave up 1 base, with 10 bases separating them. From germline, CDR1 is DFQATT and CDR2 SNEGSKA (reference sequence).

In this sample, this clonotype turned up many times. V gene TRBV5-6 combines with J gene TRBJ1-2; D gene uncertain. Germline CDR1 is SGHDT and CDR2 is YYEEEE. CDR3 length equals 14 residues. The germline V and J ends were trimmed by 0 bases and 1 base, with 7 bases remaining between them. CDR3 DNA sequence: TGTGCCAGCAGCTTGGACGGTCTTAACTATGGCTACACCTTC. Encoded protein: CASSLDGLNYGYTF.